This T cell receptor beta chain was captured in a study of post-analysis software for immune sequencing data. Unique molecular identifiers were built into the TCR beta cDNA libraries. With about 0.95 to 11 million T cells as the source, hundreds of thousands of cDNA molecules resulted. Each CDR3 protein is one row after TCRdb ran MiXCR on the PCR reads. The table includes 400,000 to 500,000 distinct CDR3 sequences, 30% to 45% detected once. Study results and limitations: Relative to controls, patients had about 5 TRBV segments at higher frequency, with TRBV5-6, TRBV5-1 and TRBV20-1 among these.

As for this clonotype: Antigen specificity is unknown.

CDR3 size: 14 residues. V was cut by 8 bases and J by 2 bases, with 14 bases left in between. CDR1 is SNHLY and CDR2 is FYNNEI in the germline V gene. The receptor was derived from a girl aged 2-15 years with multiple sclerosis. The chain recombines TRBV2 with TRBJ2-3, with D possibly being TRBD1 (6 bases). Source material: blood. The CDR3 sequence is CASAPGHSTDTQYF. CDR3 nucleotide sequence: TGTGCCAGCGCCCCGGGACACTCCACAGATACGCAGTATTTT.